Ten or more counts support the clone carrying this TCR beta chain. Looked up from germline, CDR1 is SGHRS and CDR2 is YFSETQ. The CDR3 sequence is 16 residues long. Trimming cost V 0 bases and J 0 bases, with 10 bases left between them. These data belong to a study of blood T cells in healthy people across ages. With a J-beta primer mix and a sample-barcoded 5' primer, a second PCR ran about 7 to 12 cycles. The authors tagged each cDNA molecule using a template-switch adaptor with 12 random nucleotides. Each CDR3 protein gets one entry after TCRdb re-called the 5' RACE reads with MiXCR. Of 600,000 to 650,000 distinct CDR3 sequences in the sample, 58% were seen once.

The V gene is TRBV5-1, the J gene TRBJ2-1; D remains unclear. The TCR originated in a man in his fifties or sixties in good health. Sequenced material: blood. The CDR3 region has the DNA TGCGCCAGCAGCTTGGGTGGCGGCAGCTCCTACAATGAGCAGTTCTTC. It translates to CASSLGGGSSYNEQFF.